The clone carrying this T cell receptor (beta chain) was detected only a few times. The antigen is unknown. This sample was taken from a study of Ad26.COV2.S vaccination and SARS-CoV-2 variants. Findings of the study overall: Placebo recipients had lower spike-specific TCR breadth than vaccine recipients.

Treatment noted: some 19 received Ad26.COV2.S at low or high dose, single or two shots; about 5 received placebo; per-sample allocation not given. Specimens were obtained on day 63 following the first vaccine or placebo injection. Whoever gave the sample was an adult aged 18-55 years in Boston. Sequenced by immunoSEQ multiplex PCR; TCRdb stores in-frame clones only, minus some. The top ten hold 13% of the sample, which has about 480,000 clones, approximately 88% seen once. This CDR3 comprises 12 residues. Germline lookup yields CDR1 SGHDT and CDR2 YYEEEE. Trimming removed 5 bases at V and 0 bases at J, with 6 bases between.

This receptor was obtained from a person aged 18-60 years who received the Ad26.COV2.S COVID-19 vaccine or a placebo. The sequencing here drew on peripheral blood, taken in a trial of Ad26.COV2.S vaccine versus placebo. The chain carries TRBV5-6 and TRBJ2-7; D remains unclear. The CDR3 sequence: CASSYSSYEQYF. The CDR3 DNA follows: TGTGCCAGCAGTTACAGCTCCTACGAGCAGTACTTC.